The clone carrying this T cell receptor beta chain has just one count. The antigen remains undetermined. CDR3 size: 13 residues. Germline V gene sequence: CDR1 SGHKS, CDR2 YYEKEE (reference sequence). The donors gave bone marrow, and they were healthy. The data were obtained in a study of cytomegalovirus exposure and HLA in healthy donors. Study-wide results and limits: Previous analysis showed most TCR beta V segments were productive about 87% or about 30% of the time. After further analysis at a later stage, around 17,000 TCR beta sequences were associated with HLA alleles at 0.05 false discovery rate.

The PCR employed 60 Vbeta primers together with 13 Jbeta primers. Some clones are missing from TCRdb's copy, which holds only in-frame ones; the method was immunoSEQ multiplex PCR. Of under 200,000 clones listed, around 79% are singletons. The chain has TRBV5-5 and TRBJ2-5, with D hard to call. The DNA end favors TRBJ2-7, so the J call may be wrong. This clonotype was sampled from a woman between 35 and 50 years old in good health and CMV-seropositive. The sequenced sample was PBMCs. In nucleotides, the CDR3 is TGTGCCAGCAGTCCCCCGTCGGTCTACGAGCAGTACTTC. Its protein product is CASSPPSVYEQYF.